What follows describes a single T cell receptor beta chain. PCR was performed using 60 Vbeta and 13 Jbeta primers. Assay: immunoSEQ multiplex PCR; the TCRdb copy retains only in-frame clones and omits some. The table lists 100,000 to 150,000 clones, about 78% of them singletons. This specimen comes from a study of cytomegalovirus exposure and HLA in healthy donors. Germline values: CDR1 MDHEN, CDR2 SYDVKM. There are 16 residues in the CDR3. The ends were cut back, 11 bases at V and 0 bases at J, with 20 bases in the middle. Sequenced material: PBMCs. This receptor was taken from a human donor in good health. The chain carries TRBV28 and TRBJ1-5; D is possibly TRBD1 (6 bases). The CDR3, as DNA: TGTGCCCGCCATCGGACAGTAAAAATTAGCAATCAGCCCCAGCATTTT. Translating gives CARHRTVKISNQPQHF. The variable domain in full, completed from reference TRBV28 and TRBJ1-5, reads DVKVTQSSRYLVKRTGEKVFLECVQDMDHENMFWYRQDPGLGLRLIYFSYDVKMKEKGDIPEGYSVSREKKERFSLILESASTNQTSMYLCARHRTVKISNQPQHFGDGTRLSIL.